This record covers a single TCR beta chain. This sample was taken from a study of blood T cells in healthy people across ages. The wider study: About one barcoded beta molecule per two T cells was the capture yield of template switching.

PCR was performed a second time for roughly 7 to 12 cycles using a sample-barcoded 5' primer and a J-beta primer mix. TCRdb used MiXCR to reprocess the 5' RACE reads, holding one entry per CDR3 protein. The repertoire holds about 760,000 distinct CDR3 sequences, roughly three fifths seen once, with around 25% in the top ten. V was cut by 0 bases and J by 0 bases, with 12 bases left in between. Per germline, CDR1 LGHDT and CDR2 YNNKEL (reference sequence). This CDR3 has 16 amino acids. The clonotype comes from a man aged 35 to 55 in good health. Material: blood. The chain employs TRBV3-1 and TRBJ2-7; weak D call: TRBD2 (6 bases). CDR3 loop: CASSQDGTVSSYEQYF. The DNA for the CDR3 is TGTGCCAGCAGCCAAGATGGGACTGTAAGCTCCTACGAGCAGTACTTC.